This TCR beta chain was found in a study of T-cell reconstitution after alpha-beta-depleted transplantation in children. Construction of the TCRbeta library involved unique molecular identifiers. In TCRdb, the PCR reads were re-called with MiXCR into one record per CDR3 protein. The sample includes around 480,000 distinct CDR3 sequences, approximately 29% of them seen just once. The CDR3 covers 16 residues. The germline V gene has CDR1 SGHAT and CDR2 FQNNGV. V dropped 5 bases and J dropped 1; count of bases not matched to a gene: 6. The material sequenced was PBMCs from the stem cell graft donor, taken from the stem cell graft. The sequence was collected from a human donor who donated a stem cell graft to a child with aplastic anemia. This chain joins TRBV11-2 and TRBJ2-3, with TRBD2 matching 10 bases. CDR3 loop: CASSNGLAGGTDTQYF. CDR3 in DNA: TGTGCCAGCAGCAATGGGCTAGCGGGGGGCACAGATACGCAGTATTTT.